The rows below give T cell receptor beta chains drawn from one sample of a study of T cell responses to AZD1222 COVID-19 vaccine. Sequencing used immunoSEQ multiplex PCR; TCRdb keeps in-frame clones, though not all of them. In the table there are 100,000 to 150,000 clones, about 87% of which are singletons. The source was peripheral blood, collected on day 0 of AZD1222 vaccination. The receptors originated from an adult in good health. Each CDR3 is given with its conserved first and last residue. Fields, in order: clone size, V gene, J gene, D gene, CDR3 protein, CDR3 DNA. The D gene is left open where the match is weak. Not every row has a clone size; where given, it reads once, few, many or a size class.

once,TRBV2,TRBJ1-1,-,CASTKLQGGTEAFF,TGTGCCAGCACCAAACTCCAGGGTGGCACTGAAGCTTTCTTT
-,TRBV11-2,TRBJ2-7,-,CASSLLSDGVSGF,TGTGCCAGCAGCTTATTATCTGACGGGGTCTCTGGCTTC
-,TRBV7-2,TRBJ1-5,-,CASSLVGTRISNQPQHF,TGTGCCAGCAGCTTAGTTGGGACCAGGATTAGCAATCAGCCCCAGCATTTT
-,TRBV23-1,TRBJ2-7,-,CASSLDTSVYEQYF,TGCGCCAGCAGCCTGGACACTAGTGTCTACGAGCAGTACTTC
-,TRBV6-6,TRBJ1-6,-,CASRDSNSPLHF,TGTGCCAGCAGGGACAGTAATTCACCCCTCCACTTT
-,TRBV5-5,TRBJ1-4,-,CASSPASLGWEKLFF,TGTGCCAGCTCTCCCGCCTCCCTGGGATGGGAAAAACTGTTTTTT
-,TRBV27,TRBJ2-1,TRBD2,CASSFLAGELGDEQFF,TGTGCCAGCAGTTTTCTAGCGGGAGAGTTGGGAGATGAGCAGTTCTTC
-,TRBV28,TRBJ1-1,-,CASRGRTEAFF,TGTGCCAGCAGGGGAAGGACTGAAGCTTTCTTT
-,TRBV19,TRBJ2-7,TRBD2,CASSSPAGGGSYEQYF,TGTGCCAGTAGTTCGCCAGCGGGGGGTGGATCCTACGAGCAGTACTTC
-,TRBV21-1,TRBJ2-1,-,CASSKAIGFLRLAGLKKSYNEQFF,TGTGCCAGCAGCAAAGCTATCGGGTTTCTCAGACTAGCGGGACTTAAAAAATCCTACAATGAGCAGTTCTTC
once,TRBV19,TRBJ2-2,-,CASSMVGDTGELFF,TGTGCCAGTAGTATGGTCGGGGACACCGGGGAGCTGTTTTTT
-,TRBV3-1/TRBV3-2,TRBJ2-7,TRBD1,CASSDIDRDRGIYEQYF,TGTGCCAGCAGCGACATCGACCGGGACAGGGGTATCTACGAGCAGTACTTC
-,TRBV5-1,TRBJ2-3,TRBD2,CASSSAGFSTDTQYF,TGCGCCAGCAGCTCAGCGGGGTTTAGCACAGATACGCAGTATTTT
once,TRBV7-9,TRBJ2-7,-,CASSSGTSSYEQYF,TGTGCCAGCAGCTCCGGGACATCTTCCTACGAGCAGTACTTC
-,TRBV19,TRBJ1-6,TRBD1,CASSITGGSPLHF,TGTGCCAGTAGCATCACAGGGGGTTCACCCCTCCACTTT
-,TRBV6-6,TRBJ1-5,-,CASSDLDTQPQHF,TGTGCCAGCAGTGACTTGGATACTCAGCCCCAGCATTTT
-,TRBV29-1,TRBJ2-5,TRBD2,CSVDFLAGFQETQYF,TGCAGCGTTGATTTTCTAGCGGGTTTCCAAGAGACCCAGTACTTC
few,TRBV5-1,TRBJ1-5,-,CASSLAGGTSQHF,TGCGCCAGCAGCTTGGCCGGAGGGACATCCCAGCATTTT
-,TRBV18,TRBJ1-3,-,CASSPSPASSGNTIYF,TGTGCCAGCTCACCAAGTCCGGCCAGCTCTGGAAACACCATATATTTT
-,TRBV24-1,TRBJ2-5,-,CATTPCRRREETQYF,TGTGCCACCACTCCCTGCAGGCGAAGGGAAGAGACCCAGTACTTC
once,TRBV3-1/TRBV3-2,TRBJ2-1,TRBD2,CASSQEGTSGNGNEQFF,TGTGCCAGCAGCCAAGAGGGGACTAGCGGGAACGGTAATGAGCAGTTCTTC
-,TRBV7-9,TRBJ1-5,TRBD1,CASSLEDRFQPQHF,TGTGCCAGCAGCTTAGAGGACAGGTTCCAGCCCCAGCATTTT
-,TRBV6-5,TRBJ1-5,TRBD1,CASRRQGDDQPQHF,TGTGCCAGCAGGCGACAGGGGGACGACCAGCCCCAGCATTTT
-,TRBV9,TRBJ2-7,TRBD2,CASSVSGTSGYEQYF,TGTGCCAGCAGCGTTTCCGGGACTAGCGGCTACGAGCAGTACTTC
-,TRBV27,TRBJ2-7,-,CASRGWGNYEQYF,TGTGCCAGCAGAGGGTGGGGGAACTACGAGCAGTACTTC
-,TRBV3-1/TRBV3-2,TRBJ2-3,TRBD2,CASSPYLAGGGTDTQYF,TGTGCCAGCAGCCCCTATCTAGCGGGGGGGGGCACAGATACGCAGTATTTT
-,TRBV20-1,TRBJ2-7,-,CSARDQRSHRF,TGCAGTGCTAGAGATCAGCGAAGCCATCGCTTC
-,TRBV16,TRBJ1-6,-,CASSQSPGAHSPLHF,TGTGCCAGCAGCCAATCACCAGGGGCGCATTCACCCCTCCACTTT
-,TRBV7-8,TRBJ1-5,TRBD1,CASSTDRGHQPQHF,TGTGCCAGCAGTACCGACAGGGGGCACCAGCCCCAGCATTTT
-,TRBV19,TRBJ2-5,-,CASSIRLEGETQYF,TGTGCCAGTAGTATCAGACTAGAGGGGGAGACCCAGTACTTC
few,TRBV11-2,TRBJ2-2,-,CASFGTGELFF,TGTGCCAGCTTCGGCACCGGGGAGCTGTTTTTT
-,TRBV28,TRBJ2-3,TRBD1,CASSSGTGDTDTQYF,TGTGCCAGCAGTTCGGGGACAGGAGACACAGATACGCAGTATTTT
few,TRBV19,TRBJ2-1,TRBD2,CASSRGSSGTYNEQFF,TGTGCCAGTAGTCGAGGGTCTAGCGGAACCTACAATGAGCAGTTCTTC
-,TRBV28,TRBJ1-5,-,CASSLTAGLNSNQPQHF,TGTGCCAGCAGTTTAACGGCAGGTCTTAATAGCAATCAGCCCCAGCATTTT
-,TRBV18,TRBJ1-4,-,CASSPSGANEKLFF,TGTGCCAGCTCACCATCGGGGGCTAATGAAAAACTGTTTTTT
-,TRBV11-2,TRBJ2-7,TRBD2,CASSLGVSGSYEQYF,TGTGCCAGCAGCTTAGGAGTTAGCGGGAGCTACGAGCAGTACTTC
-,TRBV28,TRBJ2-5,TRBD1,CASTRTGYETQYF,TGTGCCAGCACCCGGACAGGGTACGAGACCCAGTACTTC
-,TRBV14,TRBJ2-1,TRBD2,CASSQPGLAGGNEQFF,TGTGCCAGCAGCCAGCCGGGACTAGCGGGGGGGAATGAGCAGTTCTTC
-,TRBV6-1,TRBJ1-1,-,CASSEGLRQLEAFF,TGTGCCAGCAGTGAAGGGCTCAGACAGCTTGAAGCTTTCTTT
-,TRBV2,TRBJ1-5,-,CASSDNRDQPQHF,TGTGCCAGCAGTGACAACAGGGATCAGCCCCAGCATTTT
-,TRBV2,TRBJ1-2,-,CASSIGTSGGYTF,TGTGCCAGCAGTATCGGGACTTCGGGGGGCTACACCTTC
-,TRBV27,TRBJ2-6,-,CASSLVGIVAAGANVLTF,TGTGCCAGCAGTTTGGTCGGGATCGTAGCAGCCGGGGCCAACGTCCTGACTTTC
-,TRBV27,TRBJ1-4,TRBD1,CASSSPGTGNEKLFF,TGTGCCAGCAGTTCCCCCGGGACAGGGAATGAAAAACTGTTTTTT
-,TRBV2,TRBJ1-1,-,CASSVRSDGSEAFF,TGTGCCAGCAGTGTTCGATCGGACGGCTCTGAAGCTTTCTTT
once,TRBV28,TRBJ2-7,-,CASSSSGDSTTYEQYF,TGTGCCAGCAGCAGCTCGGGGGACTCTACGACATACGAGCAGTACTTC
-,TRBV9,TRBJ1-1,TRBD1,CASSVEGADRAFF,TGTGCCAGCAGCGTAGAGGGGGCAGACAGGGCTTTCTTT
-,TRBV6-5,TRBJ2-1,-,CASSYQGPLEQFF,TGTGCCAGCAGTTACCAAGGACCCCTCGAGCAGTTCTTC
-,TRBV28,TRBJ2-5,-,CASSGGQAGQETQYF,TGTGCCAGCAGTGGGGGGCAGGCGGGACAAGAGACCCAGTACTTC
-,TRBV4-3,TRBJ2-5,TRBD1,CASSQEWTGEETQYF,TGCGCCAGCAGCCAAGAATGGACAGGGGAAGAGACCCAGTACTTC
-,TRBV9,TRBJ2-5,-,CASSSRGQETQYF,TGTGCCAGCAGCTCGAGAGGCCAAGAGACCCAGTACTTC
-,TRBV28,TRBJ2-3,-,CASSLSGDTQYF,TGTGCCAGCAGTTTGTCAGGGGATACGCAGTATTTT
few,TRBV19,TRBJ1-5,TRBD1,CASSIGDRENQPQHF,TGTGCCAGTAGTATAGGGGACAGGGAAAATCAGCCCCAGCATTTT